Included here is one TCR beta chain sequence, with context. The antigen is undetermined. The V gene lost 0 bases and the J gene lost 3 bases, with 7 bases spanning the gap. The CDR3 loop spans 14 amino acids. Germline-derived CDR1 and CDR2 are LNHNV and YYDKDF (reference sequence). This entry comes from a study of early T cells in non-severe SARS-CoV-2 infection. Turning to the study itself: Unpaired chains resulted from sequencing bulk RNA of unsorted whole blood.

Attached unique molecular identifiers marked individual cDNA molecules. TCRdb processed the 5' RACE reads anew with MiXCR; each CDR3 protein has one entry. The table lists 86,000 or so distinct CDR3 sequences, more than 12% of them singletons. Regarding the study as a whole: Private and CD4 specificities were missed by VDJdb matching, which favored anti-spike CD8 responses.

This sequence originates from an adult who was a healthcare worker with PCR-confirmed SARS-CoV-2 infection or an uninfected control (not recorded which). Source material: whole blood. The chain has TRBV15 and TRBJ2-3; D uncertain. The CDR3 loop is CATSRDIQTDTQYF. In DNA form, the CDR3 reads TGTGCCACCAGCAGAGATATCCAGACAGATACGCAGTATTTT. Variable domain in full (rest from reference TRBV15 and TRBJ2-3): DAMVIQNPRYQVTQFGKPVTLSCSQTLNHNVMYWYQQKSSQAPKLLFHYYDKDFNNEADTPDNFQSRRPNTSFCFLDIRSPGLGDTAMYLCATSRDIQTDTQYFGPGTRLTVL.